The subject of this entry is one T cell receptor (beta chain). The repertoire was sequenced with immunoSEQ multiplex PCR; TCRdb's copy has only in-frame clones and lacks some. The sample records over a million clones, roughly 97% being singletons. With 3 bases clipped from V and 0 bases from J, the junction kept 14 bases outside the gene matches. The CDR3 runs 19 residues. Germline V gives CDR1 ENHRY, CDR2 SYGVKD. The sample comes from a study of shared clonotypes between healthy human individuals. The chain employs TRBV10-3 and TRBJ2-3; 8 bases match TRBD2. The TCR sequence derives from a man aged 25 to 40 in good health. The specimen was naive CD4+ T cells sorted from blood. The subset was: CD45RA+ positively selected. The CDR3 sequence: CAISDFYSSGLVSTDTQYF. The CDR3 nucleotides are TGTGCCATCAGTGACTTCTATAGCTCGGGACTAGTTAGCACAGATACGCAGTATTTT.